This is a list of T cell receptor beta chains from one sample in a study of cytomegalovirus exposure and HLA in healthy donors. The assay was immunoSEQ multiplex PCR, and TCRdb's table has in-frame clones only and misses some. The repertoire holds 120,000 or so clones, with approximately 72% as singletons. The specimen sequenced was PBMCs. All receptors come from a man aged 18 to 30 in good health and CMV-seronegative. CDR3s leave out the opening cysteine and the closing phenylalanine or tryptophan. Each record gives: V gene, J gene, CDR3 protein.

v_call: TRBV28; j_call: TRBJ2-3; cdr3_aa: ASISFHTQY
v_call: TRBV5-6; j_call: TRBJ1-4; cdr3_aa: ASSLKTHATNEKLF
v_call: TRBV7-2; j_call: TRBJ2-5; cdr3_aa: ASSSGLAGYGGETQY
v_call: TRBV30; j_call: TRBJ2-1; cdr3_aa: AWESGTGSNEQF
v_call: TRBV7-2; j_call: TRBJ1-1; cdr3_aa: ASSRGGGAYTEAF
v_call: TRBV5-6; j_call: TRBJ1-1; cdr3_aa: ASSLLLYGEAF
v_call: TRBV15; j_call: TRBJ1-4; cdr3_aa: ATSRGGTGGEKLF
v_call: TRBV6-5; j_call: TRBJ2-2; cdr3_aa: ASTRDGRWTGELF
v_call: TRBV29-1; j_call: TRBJ2-3; cdr3_aa: SLVGTVSGSTDTQY
v_call: TRBV10-1; j_call: TRBJ2-1; cdr3_aa: ASSTGYNEQF
v_call: TRBV10-3; j_call: TRBJ2-7; cdr3_aa: AIRTDGTRRGEQY
v_call: TRBV5-6; j_call: TRBJ1-2; cdr3_aa: ASRDFRDGYT
v_call: TRBV7-9; j_call: TRBJ2-1; cdr3_aa: ASSHYRTSGGNNEQF
v_call: TRBV2; j_call: TRBJ1-1; cdr3_aa: ASRRQVPMNTEAF
v_call: TRBV19; j_call: TRBJ1-5; cdr3_aa: ASSAGQGHQPQH
v_call: TRBV6-5; j_call: TRBJ2-7; cdr3_aa: ASSLTSGTSYEQY
v_call: TRBV2; j_call: TRBJ2-1; cdr3_aa: ASRALAGGSYNEQF
v_call: TRBV18; j_call: TRBJ1-1; cdr3_aa: ASSPRPNTEAF